Listed below are T cell receptor beta chains from one sample, sequenced in a study of cytomegalovirus exposure and HLA in healthy donors. Data came from immunoSEQ multiplex PCR; TCRdb stores just in-frame clones and leaves some out. The sample lists some 150,000 clones; roughly 79% were seen once. Input material: PBMCs. Receptor source: a woman between 50 and 59 years old in good health and CMV-seronegative. The CDR3 runs from the conserved cysteine through the conserved F or W. Each record gives: V gene, D gene, clone size, J gene, CDR3 DNA, CDR3 protein. The D gene is left open where the match is weak. Clone size, where shown, is once, few, many, or a class for clones that have expanded.

V: TRBV11-2; D: TRBD1; size: .; J: TRBJ2-7; DNA: TGTGCCAGCAGCCCAGGGACAGGGTTCTACGAGCAGTACTTC; CDR3: CASSPGTGFYEQYF
V: TRBV5-1; D: .; size: .; J: TRBJ1-1; DNA: TGCGCCAGCAGCTTCGGGGGGGGTGTCCGAGCTTTCTTT; CDR3: CASSFGGGVRAFF
V: TRBV4-2; D: TRBD1; size: .; J: TRBJ2-7; DNA: TGTGCCAGCAGCCAAGAAAAACCCCTACAGGGGGGATCGGTCTACGAGCAGTACTTC; CDR3: CASSQEKPLQGGSVYEQYF
V: TRBV6-5; D: .; size: .; J: TRBJ1-3; DNA: TGTGCCAGCAGAAGTACAGAGAACTCTGGAAACACCATATATTTT; CDR3: CASRSTENSGNTIYF
V: TRBV30; D: .; size: .; J: TRBJ1-1; DNA: TGTGCCTGGAGTAGGCAGGGTAACACTGAAGCTTTCTTT; CDR3: CAWSRQGNTEAFF
V: TRBV7-3; D: TRBD1; size: .; J: TRBJ1-1; DNA: TGTGCCAGCAGCGAAGGGACAGGGCCCTTCACTGAAGCTTTCTTT; CDR3: CASSEGTGPFTEAFF
V: TRBV5-1; D: TRBD1; size: .; J: TRBJ1-2; DNA: TGCGCCAGCAGCCCGGACAGGGAGCTTGGTTTAAGCTACACCTTC; CDR3: CASSPDRELGLSYTF
V: TRBV28; D: TRBD2; size: .; J: TRBJ2-7; DNA: TGTGCCAGCAGTCCGGGGCTAGCGGGTTCCTACGAGCAGTACTTC; CDR3: CASSPGLAGSYEQYF
V: TRBV4-2; D: TRBD1; size: .; J: TRBJ1-2; DNA: TGTGCCAGCAGCCAAGGCCCCTCCGACAGGGAGTATGGCTACACCTTC; CDR3: CASSQGPSDREYGYTF
V: TRBV11-2; D: TRBD1; size: many; J: TRBJ1-1; DNA: TGTGCCAGCAGCTCCCGGGACAGGTTAATACCTTTCTTT; CDR3: CASSSRDRLIPFF
V: TRBV28; D: TRBD1; size: few; J: TRBJ2-2; DNA: TGTGCCAGCAGTTTTTTGGGGACAGGCAACACCGGGGAGCTGTTTTTT; CDR3: CASSFLGTGNTGELFF
V: TRBV21-1; D: .; size: few; J: TRBJ2-3; DNA: TGTGCCAGCAGCAGGACACCGGGACAGAATACAGATACGCAGTATTTT; CDR3: CASSRTPGQNTDTQYF
V: TRBV6-1; D: TRBD1; size: .; J: TRBJ2-2; DNA: TGTGCCAGCTCGGGACAGGGGGCCGGGGAGCTGTTTTTT; CDR3: CASSGQGAGELFF
V: TRBV7-2; D: .; size: .; J: TRBJ1-2; DNA: TGTGCCAGCAGCTTAGGCAGAAACTATGGCTACACCTTC; CDR3: CASSLGRNYGYTF
V: TRBV9; D: .; size: .; J: TRBJ1-2; DNA: TGTGCCAGCAGCGTAGCGAGCAGGAACTATGGCTACACCTTC; CDR3: CASSVASRNYGYTF
V: TRBV4-2; D: .; size: .; J: TRBJ2-5; DNA: TGTGCCAGCAGCCAAGACCGAGAGACCCAGTACTTC; CDR3: CASSQDRETQYF
V: TRBV7-2; D: .; size: .; J: TRBJ1-4; DNA: TGTGCCAGCAGCTTAGCGTTGCGACAGCACAATGAAAAACTGTTTTTT; CDR3: CASSLALRQHNEKLFF
V: TRBV28; D: .; size: .; J: TRBJ2-5; DNA: TGTGCCAGCAGTTTTGGCGGGATTTCTAGGGAGACCCAGTACTTC; CDR3: CASSFGGISRETQYF
V: TRBV18; D: TRBD1; size: .; J: TRBJ1-5; DNA: TGTGCCAGCTCACCTCAGACAGGGTTTGGTCAGCCCCAGCATTTT; CDR3: CASSPQTGFGQPQHF
V: TRBV27; D: TRBD1; size: .; J: TRBJ1-2; DNA: TGTGCCAGCAGTTTATCCCCCCGGACAGGGGGCTTAGATGGCTACACCTTC; CDR3: CASSLSPRTGGLDGYTF
V: TRBV28; D: .; size: .; J: TRBJ1-1; DNA: TGTGCCAGCAGTTCCCTCACTGAAGCTTTCTTT; CDR3: CASSSLTEAFF
V: TRBV28; D: .; size: once; J: TRBJ1-4; DNA: TGTGCCAGCAAGCCACAGGTGCGGGGTGAAAAACTGTTTTTT; CDR3: CASKPQVRGEKLFF
V: TRBV11-3; D: .; size: .; J: TRBJ1-5; DNA: TGTGCCAGCAGCTCCCCCCCCAGGGCATATCAGCCCCAGCATTTT; CDR3: CASSSPPRAYQPQHF
V: TRBV10-1; D: .; size: once; J: TRBJ2-3; DNA: TGCGCCAGCAGTGGAGGTGGGGGGACAGATACGCAGTATTTT; CDR3: CASSGGGGTDTQYF
V: TRBV19; D: TRBD1; size: .; J: TRBJ1-1; DNA: TGTGCCAGTAGTATGACAGGGATGAACACTGAAGCTTTCTTT; CDR3: CASSMTGMNTEAFF
V: TRBV25-1; D: TRBD1; size: few; J: TRBJ1-2; DNA: TGTGCCAGCAGTTTGGGACAGAACTATGGCTACACCTTC; CDR3: CASSLGQNYGYTF
V: TRBV7-8; D: .; size: .; J: TRBJ1-3; DNA: TGTGCCAGCAGCTTAGACAGGGTATCTGGAAACACCATATATTTT; CDR3: CASSLDRVSGNTIYF
V: TRBV4-3; D: TRBD1; size: .; J: TRBJ2-7; DNA: TGCGCCAGCAGCGCCGGGACAGGGGCTGCCTACGAGCAGTACTTC; CDR3: CASSAGTGAAYEQYF
V: TRBV7-2; D: TRBD1; size: .; J: TRBJ1-5; DNA: TGTGCCAGCAGCCTACAGGGGCATCAGCCCCAGCATTTT; CDR3: CASSLQGHQPQHF
V: TRBV7-6; D: TRBD2; size: .; J: TRBJ2-1; DNA: TGTGCCAGCAGCTTAGGAAGCGGGAGGGCTTCAATGTACAATGAGCAGTTCTTC; CDR3: CASSLGSGRASMYNEQFF
V: TRBV7-2; D: TRBD1; size: .; J: TRBJ1-2; DNA: TGTGCCAGCAGCTTAAGAGGAGGGGGGACAGGGTTGGACTACACCTTC; CDR3: CASSLRGGGTGLDYTF
V: TRBV28; D: .; size: .; J: TRBJ2-1; DNA: TGTGCCAGCATCCCCCAAGGAGGACTGGCCCAAAATGAGCAGTTCTTC; CDR3: CASIPQGGLAQNEQFF
V: TRBV9; D: .; size: .; J: TRBJ2-1; DNA: TGTGCCAGCAGCTCCCGAGGTAGGGGAAGATACAATGAGCAGTTCTTC; CDR3: CASSSRGRGRYNEQFF
V: TRBV10-3; D: .; size: .; J: TRBJ2-5; DNA: TGTGCCATCAGTGAAGGTCAGGGCTTCCGGGAGACCCAGTACTTC; CDR3: CAISEGQGFRETQYF
V: TRBV2; D: .; size: .; J: TRBJ1-2; DNA: TGTGCCAGCAGTAAGACAGTGTCCTATGGCTACACCTTC; CDR3: CASSKTVSYGYTF
V: TRBV11-2; D: TRBD2; size: .; J: TRBJ2-1; DNA: TGTGCCAGCAGCACTCTCCGGACTAGCGGCTACAATGAGCAGTTCTTC; CDR3: CASSTLRTSGYNEQFF
V: TRBV6-9; D: .; size: once; J: TRBJ1-1; DNA: TGTGCCAGCAGGGTCGAGGCAGGCGGCAAGGGAGGGACTGAAGCTTTCTTT; CDR3: CASRVEAGGKGGTEAFF
V: TRBV19; D: .; size: .; J: TRBJ2-3; DNA: TGTGCCAGTAGTGTGGGGGCCTCCGGGGGCACAGATACGCAGTATTTT; CDR3: CASSVGASGGTDTQYF
V: TRBV5-4; D: .; size: .; J: TRBJ1-1; DNA: TGTGCCAGCAGCGCTCCACGCGGGGGTACGAACACTGAAGCTTTCTTT; CDR3: CASSAPRGGTNTEAFF
V: TRBV6-6; D: .; size: few; J: TRBJ1-4; DNA: TGTGCCAGCAGTTCTCAGGGCAATGAAAAACTGTTTTTT; CDR3: CASSSQGNEKLFF
V: TRBV11-2; D: TRBD2; size: once; J: TRBJ2-1; DNA: TGTGCCAGCAGCTCCGAGGGGACTAGCGGGAGAGTTGAGCAGTTCTTC; CDR3: CASSSEGTSGRVEQFF
V: TRBV7-9; D: TRBD1; size: .; J: TRBJ2-6; DNA: TGTGCCAGCGGCTTATGGGAGGACAGGGGGGGGTCTGGGGCCAACGTCCTGACTTTC; CDR3: CASGLWEDRGGSGANVLTF
V: TRBV11-2; D: .; size: .; J: TRBJ1-3; DNA: TGTGCCAGCAGCTTCTCGGGAAACACCATATATTTT; CDR3: CASSFSGNTIYF
V: TRBV7-2; D: .; size: few; J: TRBJ2-7; DNA: TGTGCCAGCAGCTTAGGCTCCTCCAGTGTATACGAGCAGTACTTC; CDR3: CASSLGSSSVYEQYF
V: TRBV9; D: .; size: .; J: TRBJ2-3; DNA: TGTGCCAGCAGCGTAGCGGGTAGCCGAAACACAGATACGCAGTATTTT; CDR3: CASSVAGSRNTDTQYF
V: TRBV5-1; D: TRBD1; size: .; J: TRBJ2-5; DNA: TGCGCCAGCAGCTTGGAGACAGGGAGAAGGGAGACCCAGTACTTC; CDR3: CASSLETGRRETQYF
V: TRBV29-1; D: TRBD1; size: .; J: TRBJ1-4; DNA: TGCAGCGTTTCGACAGGGGTGGGGGAAAAACTGTTTTTT; CDR3: CSVSTGVGEKLFF
V: TRBV5-4; D: TRBD2; size: .; J: TRBJ2-3; DNA: TGTGCCAGCAGCTTGGGAGGGACTAGCGGGGGGGCCAGGGATACGCAGTATTTT; CDR3: CASSLGGTSGGARDTQYF
V: TRBV25-1; D: TRBD2; size: .; J: TRBJ2-7; DNA: TGTGCCAGCAGGACTAGCGGGGGGGACTACGAGCAGTACTTC; CDR3: CASRTSGGDYEQYF
V: TRBV5-1; D: .; size: few; J: TRBJ1-6; DNA: TGCGCCAGCAGCCTACGTGGCGGATCCTATAATTCACCCCTCCACTTT; CDR3: CASSLRGGSYNSPLHF
V: TRBV4-3; D: .; size: .; J: TRBJ1-2; DNA: TGCGCCAGCAGCCAAGATCGTGGAGAGGGGGACTATGGCTACACCTTC; CDR3: CASSQDRGEGDYGYTF
V: TRBV2; D: .; size: once; J: TRBJ1-4; DNA: TGTGCCAGCAGTGACAGGGGCTATGAAAAACTGTTTTTT; CDR3: CASSDRGYEKLFF
V: TRBV2; D: TRBD1; size: .; J: TRBJ2-3; DNA: TGTGCCAGCAGTGAGCAGGGGGCTCTTCCCCTCACAGATACGCAGTATTTT; CDR3: CASSEQGALPLTDTQYF